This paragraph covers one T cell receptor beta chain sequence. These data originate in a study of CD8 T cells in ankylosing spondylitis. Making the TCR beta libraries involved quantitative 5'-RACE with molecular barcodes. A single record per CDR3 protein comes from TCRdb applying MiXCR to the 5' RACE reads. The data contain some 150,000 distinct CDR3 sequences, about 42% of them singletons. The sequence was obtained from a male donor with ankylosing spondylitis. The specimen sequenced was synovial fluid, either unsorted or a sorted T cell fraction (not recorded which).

CDR3 region: CASSLVGGANTGELFF. As DNA, the CDR3 is TGTGCCAGCAGTTTAGTTGGGGGGGCGAACACCGGGGAGCTGTTTTTT. The rearrangement links TRBV12-3 or TRBV12-4 to TRBJ2-2; 7 positions agree with TRBD2. The CDR3 is made up of 16 amino acids. The V and J ends lost 1 base and 0 bases, in that order; junction bases with no gene match: 2.